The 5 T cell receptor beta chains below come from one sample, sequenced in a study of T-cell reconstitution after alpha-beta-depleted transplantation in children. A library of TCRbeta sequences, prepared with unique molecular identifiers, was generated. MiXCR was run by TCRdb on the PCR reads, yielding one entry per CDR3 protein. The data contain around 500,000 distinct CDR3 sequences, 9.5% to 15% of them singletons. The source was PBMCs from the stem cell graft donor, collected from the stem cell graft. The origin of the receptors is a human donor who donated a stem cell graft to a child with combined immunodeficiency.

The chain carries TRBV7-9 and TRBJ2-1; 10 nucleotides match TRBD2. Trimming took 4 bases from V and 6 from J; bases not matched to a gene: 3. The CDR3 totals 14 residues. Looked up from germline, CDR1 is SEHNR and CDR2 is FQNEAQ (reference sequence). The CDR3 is CASSSRTSGNEQFF. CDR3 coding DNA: TGTGCCAGCAGCTCTCGGACTAGCGGCAATGAGCAGTTCTTC.

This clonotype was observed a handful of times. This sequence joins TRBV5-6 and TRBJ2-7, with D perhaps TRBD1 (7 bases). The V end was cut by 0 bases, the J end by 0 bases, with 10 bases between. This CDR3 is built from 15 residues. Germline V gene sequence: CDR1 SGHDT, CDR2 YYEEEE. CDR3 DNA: TGTGCCAGCAGCTTGGCGCGGGACAGCTCCTACGAGCAGTACTTC. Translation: CASSLARDSSYEQYF. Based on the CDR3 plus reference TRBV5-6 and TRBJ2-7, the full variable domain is DAGVTQSPTHLIKTRGQQVTLRCSPKSGHDTVSWYQQALGQGPQFIFQYYEEEERQRGNFPDRFSGHQFPNYSSELNVNALLLGDSALYLCASSLARDSSYEQYFGPGTRLTVT.

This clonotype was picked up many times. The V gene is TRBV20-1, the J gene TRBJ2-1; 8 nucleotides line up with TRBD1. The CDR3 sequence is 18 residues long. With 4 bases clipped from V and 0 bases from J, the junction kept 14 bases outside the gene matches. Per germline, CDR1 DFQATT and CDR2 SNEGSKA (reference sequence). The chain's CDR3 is CSATHRDRLMSSYNEQFF. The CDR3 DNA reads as TGCAGTGCTACCCACCGGGACAGGCTTATGAGCTCCTACAATGAGCAGTTCTTC.

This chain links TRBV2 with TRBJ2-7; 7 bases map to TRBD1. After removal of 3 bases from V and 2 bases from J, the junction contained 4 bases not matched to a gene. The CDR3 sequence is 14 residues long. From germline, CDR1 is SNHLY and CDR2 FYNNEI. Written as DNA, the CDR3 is TGTGCCAGCAGTGAGAGACAGGGACCCTACGAGCAGTACTTC. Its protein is CASSERQGPYEQYF.

In DNA, the CDR3 is TGTGCCACCAGCAGGGACCATGGCTACACCTTC. Amino acids: CATSRDHGYTF. This chain connects TRBV15 to TRBJ1-2; D unclear. The CDR3 spans 11 residues. V shed 3 bases and J shed 6 bases, with 5 bases lying between them. CDR1 is LNHNV and CDR2 is YYDKDF in the germline V gene (reference sequence).